One sample yielded the 22 T cell receptor beta chains listed below, sequenced in a study of T cell responses to AZD1222 COVID-19 vaccine. Profiling relied on immunoSEQ multiplex PCR, and the TCRdb table lists in-frame clones only, not all of them. The sample holds some 95,000 clones; approximately 88% are singletons and the top ten take 9% to 13%. The sequencing used peripheral blood, collected 28 days after the second AZD1222 dose. These receptors all come from an adult who received the AZD1222 COVID-19 vaccine.

The chain links TRBV27 to TRBJ1-5; 8 bases align to TRBD1. The V gene end was trimmed by 5 bases and the J gene end by 4 bases; junction bases not matched to a gene: 4. In germline, CDR1 is MNHEY, CDR2 SMNVEV (reference sequence). The CDR3 totals 14 residues. CDR3 residues: CASSKDRANQPQHF. For the CDR3, the DNA is TGTGCCAGCAGTAAGGACAGGGCAAATCAGCCCCAGCATTTT.

The V gene is TRBV30, the J gene TRBJ2-1; D remains ambiguous. Germline-derived CDR1 and CDR2 are GTSNPN and SVGIG (reference sequence). The CDR3 totals 11 residues. Between the trimmed V and J ends, which lost 1 base and 6 bases, there was a span of 4 bases. The CDR3 is CAWSAPNEQFF. CDR3 DNA sequence: TGTGCCTGGAGTGCCCCCAATGAGCAGTTCTTC.

This chain uses TRBV7-2 with TRBJ2-4; 13 bases map to TRBD2. Germline trimming cut 3 bases from V and 0 bases from J; bases unmatched to any gene: 2. Germline CDR1 SGHTA, CDR2 FQGNSA. The CDR3 consists of 17 residues. The CDR3 loop reads CASSLTSGGLAKNIQYF. CDR3 nucleotide sequence: TGTGCCAGCAGCTTGACTAGCGGGGGGCTAGCCAAAAACATTCAGTACTTC.

CDR3 in amino acids: CASSTGRNEQFF. The CDR3 nucleotides are TGTGCCAGCAGTACAGGGCGCAATGAGCAGTTCTTC. The rearrangement uses TRBV28 and TRBJ2-1; possible D gene TRBD1, 6 bases. This CDR3 contains 12 residues. Germline V gene data show CDR1 as MDHEN and CDR2 as SYDVKM. Trimming pared 5 bases from V and 6 bases from J, leaving 8 bases between.

J is TRBJ2-5 and V is TRBV15; 7 nucleotides line up with TRBD1. CDR1 LNHNV and CDR2 YYDKDF come from the germline V gene (reference sequence). J gave up 3 bases and V 5 bases, and 9 bases lay outside the gene matches. The CDR3 sequence is 15 residues long. Written as DNA, the CDR3 is TGTGCCACCAGCCGCTCCTCCGGGACAGAAGAGACCCAGTACTTC. As protein: CATSRSSGTEETQYF. Variable domain in full (rest from reference TRBV15 and TRBJ2-5): DAMVIQNPRYQVTQFGKPVTLSCSQTLNHNVMYWYQQKSSQAPKLLFHYYDKDFNNEADTPDNFQSRRPNTSFCFLDIRSPGLGDTAMYLCATSRSSGTEETQYFGPGTRLLVL.

This clone was seen just once. The rearrangement links TRBV4-2 to TRBJ2-5; D is unclear. CDR3 length equals 13 residues. V was pared by 4 bases and J by 5 bases, with 11 bases between. Germline V gene sequence: CDR1 LGHNA, CDR2 YNFKEQ. CDR3 residues: CASSLSAPETQYF. The CDR3 coding sequence is TGTGCCAGCAGCCTCTCGGCTCCGGAGACCCAGTACTTC.

The genes are TRBV5-1 and TRBJ1-4; D is possibly TRBD1 (6 bases). The CDR3 has 13 residues. V was pared by 5 bases and J by 3 bases, with 8 bases between. Germline-derived CDR1 and CDR2 are SGHRS and YFSETQ. CDR3 DNA: TGCGCCAGCAGGGACAGCCCTAATGAAAAACTGTTTTTT. It codes for CASRDSPNEKLFF.

This chain links TRBV5-4 with TRBJ2-7, with 10 bases matching TRBD1. CDR1 and CDR2 from the germline V gene are SGHNT and YYREEE (reference sequence). This CDR3 has 13 amino acids. Losses at the gene ends were 4 bases for V and 5 bases for J; bases not matched to a gene: 3. The CDR3 DNA sequence: TGTGCCAGCAGCCGGGACAGGGGAAACGAGCAGTACTTC. It encodes CASSRDRGNEQYF.

The J gene is TRBJ1-1, the V gene TRBV5-4, with 7 bases fitting TRBD1. CDR3 length: 13 residues. V lost 4 bases and J lost 4; bases outside the gene matches: 4. CDR1 and CDR2 (germline): SGHNT, YYREEE (reference sequence). The CDR3 DNA sequence: TGTGCCAGCAGCCGGGACAGCTTCACTGAAGCTTTCTTT. It is translated as CASSRDSFTEAFF.

The chain joins TRBV6-2 or TRBV6-3 to TRBJ1-2, with 7 bases fitting TRBD1. CDR1 MNHEY and CDR2 SVGEGT come from the germline V gene. V lost 2 bases to trimming and J lost 6 bases; unmatched junction nucleotides: 6. CDR3 size: 14 residues. In nucleotides, the CDR3 is TGTGCCAGCAGTTACCCCGGGACAGTTAATGGCTACACCTTC. This codes for CASSYPGTVNGYTF.

The V and J genes are TRBV7-8 and TRBJ1-5, with no clear D. Between the trimmed V and J ends, which lost 0 bases and 0 bases, there was a span of 6 bases. Germline loops: CDR1 SGHVS, CDR2 FQNEAQ. This CDR3 contains 15 residues. The CDR3 loop is CASSLAGYSNQPQHF. The CDR3 DNA reads as TGTGCCAGCAGCTTAGCAGGTTATAGCAATCAGCCCCAGCATTTT.

The chain has TRBV5-1 and TRBJ1-4; D ambiguous. The ends were cut back, 5 bases at V and 4 bases at J, with 18 bases in the middle. This CDR3 has 16 amino acids. Germline CDR1 reads SGHRS; CDR2 reads YFSETQ. CDR3 bases: TGCGCCAGCAGGCCGGGTGTGGGCAGCCATAATGAAAAACTGTTTTTT. Translated, it gives CASRPGVGSHNEKLFF.

The chain combines TRBV5-6 with TRBJ1-2; 11 positions match TRBD1. This CDR3 comprises 17 residues. J lost 4 bases, V lost 0 bases, and 8 bases had no gene match. Germline V gene sequence: CDR1 SGHDT, CDR2 YYEEEE. The CDR3 DNA sequence: TGTGCCAGCAGCTTGGAAGAGTGGGACAGGGGGGGCTATGGCTACACCTTC. Amino acids: CASSLEEWDRGGYGYTF.

The chain joins TRBV29-1 to TRBJ2-5; 8 nucleotides match TRBD2. Germline CDR1 is SQVTM and CDR2 is ANQGSEA. The CDR3 loop spans 17 amino acids. After removal of 0 bases from V and 5 bases from J, the junction contained 14 bases not matched to a gene. CDR3 coding DNA: TGCAGCGTTGAAGATAATCGGGGGGGACAACGGGGCGAGACCCAGTACTTC. Translated: CSVEDNRGGQRGETQYF.

V gene TRBV7-6 combines with J gene TRBJ2-1; the match to TRBD1 covers 10 bases. Germline values: CDR1 SGHVS, CDR2 FNYEAQ. With V trimmed by 5 bases and J by 8 bases, 9 bases remained unmatched. This CDR3 is built from 15 residues. The CDR3 reads CASSLGTGESDEQFF. CDR3 DNA sequence: TGTGCCAGCAGCCTCGGGACAGGGGAGTCTGATGAGCAGTTCTTC.

This clone appeared a single time. The CDR3 here is CASSLAFRVGTEAFF. The CDR3 bases are TGCGCCAGCAGCTTGGCGTTCAGGGTGGGCACTGAAGCTTTCTTT. The rearrangement uses TRBV5-1 and TRBJ1-1; a possible D gene is TRBD1 (5 bases). Germline CDR1 SGHRS, CDR2 YFSETQ. The CDR3 has 15 amino acids. Deletions cut 0 bases from V and 4 bases from J, with 13 bases between.

Only one count was recorded for this clone. This chain joins TRBV6-2 or TRBV6-3 and TRBJ1-2; D gene ambiguous. In germline, CDR1 is MNHEY, CDR2 SVGEGT. This CDR3 is 13 amino acids long. The ends were cut back, 4 bases at V and 2 bases at J, with 8 bases in the middle. CDR3 amino acids: CASSSGMNYGYTF. CDR3 bases: TGTGCCAGCAGTTCCGGGATGAACTATGGCTACACCTTC.

This sequence joins TRBV12-3 or TRBV12-4 and TRBJ2-4, with D possibly matching TRBD1 (5 bases). The CDR3 extends over 13 amino acids. V dropped 2 bases and J dropped 8 bases, with 10 bases sitting between them. CDR3 in DNA: TGTGCCAGCAGTTTACAGGGCGCCCACATTCAGTACTTC. Translating gives CASSLQGAHIQYF.

The V and J genes are TRBV30 and TRBJ1-1, with D unclear. This CDR3 has 14 amino acids. Germline V lookup: CDR1 GTSNPN, CDR2 SVGIG (reference sequence). With 4 bases removed from V and 1 base from J, the gap between germline ends came to 13 bases. The CDR3 reads CAWTSGPGNTEAFF. CDR3 DNA: TGTGCCTGGACTTCAGGTCCAGGGAACACTGAAGCTTTCTTT. Filled out from reference TRBV30 and TRBJ1-1, the complete variable domain reads SQTIHQWPATLVQPVGSPLSLECTVEGTSNPNLYWYRQAAGRGLQLLFYSVGIGQISSEVPQNLSASRPQDRQFILSSKKLLLSDSGFYLCAWTSGPGNTEAFFGQGTRLTVV.

The chain carries TRBV6-1 and TRBJ1-1; D gene uncertain. Germline CDR1 and CDR2: MNHNS and SASEGT. The CDR3 length is 14 residues. Between the trimmed V and J ends, which lost 2 bases and 5 bases, there was a span of 12 bases. In DNA form, the CDR3 reads TGTGCCAGCAGTGAAACGGAGGGATGGACTGAAGCTTTCTTT. Its translation is CASSETEGWTEAFF.

This CDR3 is CASSPSHLNQPQHF. The CDR3 DNA sequence: TGTGCCAGCAGCCCAAGTCACCTTAATCAGCCCCAGCATTTT. The genes are TRBV9 and TRBJ1-5, with unresolved D. Trimming stripped 4 bases from V and 4 bases from J, with 12 bases between. CDR1 is SGDLS, CDR2 YYNGEE, per germline. CDR3 size: 14 residues.

Comments on this clone: The sample contains more than one DNA sequence encoding this CDR3. The V gene is TRBV18, the J gene TRBJ1-6, with a weak D call TRBD1 (5 bases). V was clipped by 3 bases and J by 8 bases, with 11 bases between them. Germline V gives CDR1 KGHSH, CDR2 LQKENI. The CDR3 spans 14 residues. CDR3 sequence: CASSPTGGDSPLHF. CDR3 coding DNA: TGTGCCAGCTCACCCACCGGGGGAGATTCACCCCTCCACTTT.